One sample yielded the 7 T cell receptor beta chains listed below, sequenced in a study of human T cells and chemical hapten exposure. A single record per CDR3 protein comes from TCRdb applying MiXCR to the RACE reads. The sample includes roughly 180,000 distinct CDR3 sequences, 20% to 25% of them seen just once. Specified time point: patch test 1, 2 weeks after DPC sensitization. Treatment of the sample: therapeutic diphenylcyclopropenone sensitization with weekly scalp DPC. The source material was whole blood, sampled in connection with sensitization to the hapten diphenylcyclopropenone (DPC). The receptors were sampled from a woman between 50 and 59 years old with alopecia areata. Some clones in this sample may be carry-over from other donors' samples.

CDR3 residues: CASSPLSLGAEQYF. The CDR3 coding sequence is TGTGCCAGCAGTCCGCTTTCTTTGGGAGCTGAGCAGTACTTC. The rearrangement uses TRBV12-3 or TRBV12-4 and TRBJ2-7, with D tentatively TRBD2 (5 bases). This CDR3 is built from 14 residues. Trimming removed 5 bases from V and 7 bases from J, with 18 bases in between.

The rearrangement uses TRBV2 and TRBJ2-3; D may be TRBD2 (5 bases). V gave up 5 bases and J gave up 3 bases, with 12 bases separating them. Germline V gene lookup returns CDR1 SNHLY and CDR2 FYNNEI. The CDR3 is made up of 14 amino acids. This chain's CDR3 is CASSSTRATDTQYF. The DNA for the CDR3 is TGTGCCAGCAGTTCCACTAGAGCAACAGATACGCAGTATTTT.

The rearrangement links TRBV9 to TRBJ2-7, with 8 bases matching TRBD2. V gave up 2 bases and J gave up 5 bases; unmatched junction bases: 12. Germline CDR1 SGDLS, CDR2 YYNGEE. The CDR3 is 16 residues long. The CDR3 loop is CASSVGPTGGPNEQYF. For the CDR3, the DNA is TGTGCCAGCAGCGTGGGCCCCACGGGAGGGCCGAACGAGCAGTACTTC.

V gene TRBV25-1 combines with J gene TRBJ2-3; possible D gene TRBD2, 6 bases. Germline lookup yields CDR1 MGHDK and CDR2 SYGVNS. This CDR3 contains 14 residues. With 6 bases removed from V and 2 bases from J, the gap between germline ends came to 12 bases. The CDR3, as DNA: TGTGCCAGCAGGCCGGGAGTGGCCACAGATACGCAGTATTTT. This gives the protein CASRPGVATDTQYF.

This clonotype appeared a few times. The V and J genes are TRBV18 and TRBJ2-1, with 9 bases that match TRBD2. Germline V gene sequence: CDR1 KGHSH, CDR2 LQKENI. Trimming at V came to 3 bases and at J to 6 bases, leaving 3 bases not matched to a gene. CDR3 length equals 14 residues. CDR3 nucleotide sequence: TGTGCCAGCTCACCCGGGACTAGCCCCAATGAGCAGTTCTTC. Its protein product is CASSPGTSPNEQFF.

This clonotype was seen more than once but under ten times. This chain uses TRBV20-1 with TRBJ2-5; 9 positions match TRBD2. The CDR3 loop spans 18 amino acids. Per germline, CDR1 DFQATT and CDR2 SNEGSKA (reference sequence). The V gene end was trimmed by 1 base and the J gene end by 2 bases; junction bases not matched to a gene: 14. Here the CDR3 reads CSARAPLAGMIQQETQYF. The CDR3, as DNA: TGCAGTGCTAGAGCACCACTAGCGGGTATGATTCAACAAGAGACCCAGTACTTC.

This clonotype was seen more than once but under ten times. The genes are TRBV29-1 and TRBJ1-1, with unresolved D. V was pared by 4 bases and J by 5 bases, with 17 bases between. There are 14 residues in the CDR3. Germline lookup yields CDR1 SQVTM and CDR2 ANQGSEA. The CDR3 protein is CSVVSDGRSTEAFF. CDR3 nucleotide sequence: TGCAGCGTTGTCTCGGACGGTAGATCTACTGAAGCTTTCTTT.